The present TCR beta chain was sequenced within a study of blood T cell repertoires in COVID-19. The wider study: Samples of COVID-19 (acute and convalescent) were obtained from the United States, Italy and Spain.

This clone was detected once. Study processing details: Amplification with reference gene primers provided the estimates of nucleated cell counts. Sequencing used immunoSEQ multiplex PCR; TCRdb keeps in-frame clones, though not all of them. For V, J and clone size, that table is used; D and trimming come from the DNA. This sample has about 260,000 clones; 80% to 90% occur once, and the top ten carry over 0.75%. Germline loops: CDR1 SGHAT, CDR2 FQNNGV. CDR3 size: 13 residues. Trimming shortened V by 5 bases and J by 4 bases, and 10 bases separated the two germline ends. The TCR sequence derives from a man aged 45-60 years who had been exposed to COVID-19. The sample comprised PBMCs or T cells enriched from blood (not recorded which). V gene TRBV11-2 combines with J gene TRBJ2-3; D call uncertain. CDR3 DNA: TGTGCCAGCAGCGTTACCCAGGCAGATACGCAGTATTTT. Protein sequence: CASSVTQADTQYF.